This T cell receptor (beta chain) appears in the sequencing data of a study of blood T cell repertoires in COVID-19. About the research overall: Researchers got acute and convalescent COVID-19 samples from the United States, Italy and Spain. T cells, B-cell-depleted T cells, or PBMCs provided the cDNA or gDNA that served as material.

The germline CDR1 and CDR2 sequences are SGHTA and FQGTGA. The length of the CDR3 is 14 residues. V was cut by 6 bases and J by 0 bases, with 6 bases left in between. Per the original data handling: Estimates of nucleated cell counts were drawn from the amplification of reference gene primers. TCRdb keeps only in-frame clones here, not all; method: immunoSEQ multiplex PCR. V and J calls and clone size come straight from that table; D and trimming were deduced from the DNA. The sample holds fewer than 250,000 clones, around 89% seen once. The chain has TRBV7-3 and TRBJ2-6; D is unclear. Material for sequencing was peripheral blood. The origin of this receptor is a man between 65 and 85 years old with acute or convalescent COVID-19. The CDR3 region is CASSLSSGANVLTF. CDR3 sequence (DNA): TGTGCCAGCAGTCTTAGCTCTGGGGCCAACGTCCTGACTTTC. Using reference TRBV7-3 and TRBJ2-6 for the parts outside the CDR3, the full variable domain is GAGVSQTPSNKVTEKGKYVELRCDPISGHTALYWYRQSLGQGPEFLIYFQGTGAADDSGLPNDRFFAVRPEGSVSTLKIQRTERGDSAVYLCASSLSSGANVLTFGAGSRLTVL.